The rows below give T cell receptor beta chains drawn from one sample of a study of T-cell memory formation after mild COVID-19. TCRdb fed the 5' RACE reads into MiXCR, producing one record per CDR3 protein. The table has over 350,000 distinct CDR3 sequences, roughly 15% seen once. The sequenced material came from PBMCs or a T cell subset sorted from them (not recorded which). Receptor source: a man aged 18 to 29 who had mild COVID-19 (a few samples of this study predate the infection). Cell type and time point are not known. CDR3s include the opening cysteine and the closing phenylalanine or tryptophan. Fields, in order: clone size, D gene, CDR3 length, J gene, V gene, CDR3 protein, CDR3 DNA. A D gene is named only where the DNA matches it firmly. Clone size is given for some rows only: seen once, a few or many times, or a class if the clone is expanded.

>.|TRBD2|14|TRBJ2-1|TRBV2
CARATSGGGNEQFF
TGTGCCAGAGCGACTAGCGGGGGGGGTAATGAGCAGTTCTTC
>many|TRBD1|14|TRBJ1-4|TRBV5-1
CASSLTGGWQKLFF
TGCGCCAGCAGCTTAACAGGGGGCTGGCAAAAACTGTTTTTT
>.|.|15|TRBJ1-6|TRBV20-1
CSASWDTTRNSPLHF
TGCAGTGCTAGTTGGGACACAACCCGGAATTCACCCCTCCACTTT
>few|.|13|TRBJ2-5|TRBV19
CASRQQGSETQYF
TGTGCCAGCCGTCAACAGGGATCGGAGACCCAGTACTTC
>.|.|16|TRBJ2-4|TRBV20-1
CSARGGLYVAKNIQYF
TGCAGTGCTAGAGGCGGACTATACGTAGCCAAAAACATTCAGTACTTC
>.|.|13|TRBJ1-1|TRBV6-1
CASSEVGRSEAFF
TGTGCCAGCAGTGAAGTGGGCAGATCTGAAGCTTTCTTT
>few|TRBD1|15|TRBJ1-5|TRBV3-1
CASSQTPGQGQPQHF
TGTGCCAGCAGCCAGACCCCGGGACAGGGCCAGCCCCAGCATTTT
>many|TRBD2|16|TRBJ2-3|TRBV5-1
CASSFSSGSSTDTQYF
TGCGCCAGCAGCTTCAGTAGCGGGTCTAGCACAGATACGCAGTATTTT
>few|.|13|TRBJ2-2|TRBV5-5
CASSLEDPGELFF
TGTGCCAGCAGCTTAGAGGATCCCGGGGAGCTGTTTTTT
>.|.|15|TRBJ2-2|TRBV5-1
CASSLAGGTTGELFF
TGCGCCAGCAGCTTGGCCGGTGGGACCACCGGGGAGCTGTTTTTT
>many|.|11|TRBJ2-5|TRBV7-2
CASSDQETQYF
TGTGCCAGCAGCGACCAAGAGACCCAGTACTTC
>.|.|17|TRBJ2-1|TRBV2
CASISRDGESSYNEQFF
TGTGCCAGCATTTCGAGGGACGGCGAAAGCTCCTACAATGAGCAGTTCTTC
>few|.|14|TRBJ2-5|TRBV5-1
CASSLSPGRETQYF
TGCGCCAGCAGCTTGTCCCCAGGGCGGGAGACCCAGTACTTC
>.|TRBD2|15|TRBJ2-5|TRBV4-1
CASSQVPGGRETQYF
TGCGCCAGCAGCCAAGTCCCGGGGGGGAGAGAGACCCAGTACTTC
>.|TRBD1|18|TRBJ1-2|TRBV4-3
CASSQDTAPTGAPYGYTF
TGCGCCAGCAGCCAAGATACGGCGCCGACAGGGGCCCCCTATGGCTACACCTTC
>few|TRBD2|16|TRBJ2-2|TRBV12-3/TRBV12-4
CASSLGLAGNTGELFF
TGTGCCAGCAGTTTAGGGCTAGCGGGGAACACCGGGGAGCTGTTTTTT
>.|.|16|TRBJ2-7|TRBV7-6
CASSVTGPLASYEQYF
TGTGCCAGCAGCGTAACCGGGCCCTTGGCCTCCTACGAGCAGTACTTC
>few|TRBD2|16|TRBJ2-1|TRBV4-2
CASSQKGAGGPGEQFF
TGTGCCAGCAGCCAAAAGGGAGCGGGGGGGCCTGGTGAGCAGTTCTTC
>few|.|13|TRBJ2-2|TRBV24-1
CATSAGLGGELFF
TGTGCCACCAGTGCGGGTTTAGGCGGGGAGCTGTTTTTT
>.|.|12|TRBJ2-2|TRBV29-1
CSVYRDTGELFF
TGCAGCGTCTACAGGGACACCGGGGAGCTGTTTTTT
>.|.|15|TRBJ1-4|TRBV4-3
CASSQARTTNEKLFF
TGCGCCAGCAGCCAGGCCAGAACAACTAATGAAAAACTGTTTTTT
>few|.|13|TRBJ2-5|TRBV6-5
CASSRLLQETQYF
TGTGCCAGCAGTCGACTCCTCCAAGAGACCCAGTACTTC
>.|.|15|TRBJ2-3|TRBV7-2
CASSLAQAHTDTQYF
TGTGCCAGCAGCTTAGCCCAGGCTCACACAGATACGCAGTATTTT
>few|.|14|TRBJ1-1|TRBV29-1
CSCGIGGGLGEAFF
TGCAGCTGCGGGATAGGGGGGGGATTGGGTGAAGCTTTCTTT
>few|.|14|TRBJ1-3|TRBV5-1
CASSGGSSGNTIYF
TGCGCCAGCAGTGGCGGGAGCTCTGGAAACACCATATATTTT
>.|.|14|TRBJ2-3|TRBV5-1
CASSASSGTDTQYF
TGCGCCAGCAGCGCTTCTAGCGGCACAGATACGCAGTATTTT
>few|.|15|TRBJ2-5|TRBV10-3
CAISDFRGARETQYF
TGTGCCATCAGTGACTTTCGCGGGGCAAGAGAGACCCAGTACTTC
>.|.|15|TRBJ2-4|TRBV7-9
CASSFGGEVGNIQYF
TGTGCCAGCAGCTTTGGGGGCGAGGTCGGGAACATTCAGTACTTC
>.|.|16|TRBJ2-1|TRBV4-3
CASSQFPGGIYNEQFF
TGCGCCAGCAGCCAATTCCCAGGGGGGATATACAATGAGCAGTTCTTC
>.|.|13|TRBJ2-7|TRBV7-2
CASSRPLSYEQYF
TGTGCCAGCAGCCGCCCCTTATCCTACGAGCAGTACTTC
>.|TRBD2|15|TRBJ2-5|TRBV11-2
CASSLGAGGGETQYF
TGTGCCAGCAGCTTAGGAGCGGGGGGCGGGGAGACCCAGTACTTC
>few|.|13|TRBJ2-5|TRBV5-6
CASSQGLLETQYF
TGTGCCAGCAGCCAGGGACTCCTAGAGACCCAGTACTTC
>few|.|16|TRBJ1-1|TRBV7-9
CAIRLPLRHPNTEAFF
TGTGCCATCCGATTACCACTCAGACACCCGAACACTGAAGCTTTCTTT
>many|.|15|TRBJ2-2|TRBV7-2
CASSPRPGNTGELFF
TGTGCCAGCAGCCCCAGGCCGGGAAACACCGGGGAGCTGTTTTTT
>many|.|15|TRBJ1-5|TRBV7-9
CASSPLGGQDQPQHF
TGTGCCAGCAGCCCTTTGGGGGGGCAGGATCAGCCCCAGCATTTT
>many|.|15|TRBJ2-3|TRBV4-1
CASSQEWKGMDTQYF
TGCGCCAGCAGCCAAGAATGGAAAGGGATGGATACGCAGTATTTT
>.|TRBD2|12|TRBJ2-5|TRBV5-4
CASGSSGETQYF
TGTGCCAGCGGGAGTAGCGGGGAGACCCAGTACTTC
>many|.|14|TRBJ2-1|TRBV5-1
CASSLDGSYNEQFF
TGCGCCAGCAGCTTGGACGGTTCCTACAATGAGCAGTTCTTC
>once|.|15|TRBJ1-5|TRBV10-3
CAISEAGRDNQPQHF
TGTGCCATCAGTGAGGCGGGACGAGATAATCAGCCCCAGCATTTT
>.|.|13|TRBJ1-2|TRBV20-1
CSARGPGWDGYTF
TGCAGTGCTAGAGGACCAGGGTGGGATGGCTACACCTTC
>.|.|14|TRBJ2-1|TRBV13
CASGKRGQDNEQFF
TGTGCCAGCGGGAAGCGGGGACAGGACAATGAGCAGTTCTTC
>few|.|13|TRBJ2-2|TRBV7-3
CASSSGSTGELFF
TGTGCCAGCAGCTCAGGCTCCACCGGGGAGCTGTTTTTT
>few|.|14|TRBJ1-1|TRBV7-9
CASSFLQGHEAAFF
TGTGCCAGCAGCTTCCTACAGGGCCATGAAGCGGCTTTCTTT
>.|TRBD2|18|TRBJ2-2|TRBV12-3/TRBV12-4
CASSFRLAGGLNTGELFF
TGTGCCAGCAGTTTTAGGCTAGCGGGGGGACTGAACACCGGGGAGCTGTTTTTT
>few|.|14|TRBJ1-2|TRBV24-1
CATSDSKGNYGYTF
TGTGCCACCAGTGATTCCAAGGGTAACTATGGCTACACCTTC
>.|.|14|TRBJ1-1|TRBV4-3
CASSQDRSGTEAFF
TGCGCCAGCAGCCAAGATCGGTCCGGGACTGAAGCTTTCTTT
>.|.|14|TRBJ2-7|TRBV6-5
CASKLGFFSYEQYF
TGTGCCAGCAAGTTGGGATTCTTCTCCTACGAGCAGTACTTC
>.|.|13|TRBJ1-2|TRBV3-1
CARSPDIFYGYTF
TGTGCCAGAAGTCCAGACATATTCTATGGCTACACCTTC
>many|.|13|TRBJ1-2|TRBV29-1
CSANSGTVYGYTF
TGCAGCGCAAACTCCGGGACGGTCTATGGCTACACCTTC
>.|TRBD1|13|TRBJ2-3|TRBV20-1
CSAHDRVPDTQYF
TGCAGTGCCCACGACAGGGTCCCAGATACGCAGTATTTT
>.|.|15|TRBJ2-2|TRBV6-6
CASSHRGRGTGELFF
TGTGCCAGCAGTCACCGGGGGCGCGGCACCGGGGAGCTGTTTTTT
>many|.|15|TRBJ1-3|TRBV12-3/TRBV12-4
CASSLGANSGNTIYF
TGTGCCAGCAGTTTAGGGGCAAACTCTGGAAACACCATATATTTT
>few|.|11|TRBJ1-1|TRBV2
CASTPWGEAFF
TGTGCCAGCACGCCTTGGGGTGAAGCTTTCTTT
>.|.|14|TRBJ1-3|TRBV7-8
CASSFNPSGNTIYF
TGTGCCAGCAGCTTCAACCCCTCTGGAAACACCATATATTTT
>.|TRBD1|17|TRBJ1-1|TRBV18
CASSLGQGGGMNTEAFF
TGTGCCAGCTCACTGGGACAGGGGGGGGGAATGAACACTGAAGCTTTCTTT
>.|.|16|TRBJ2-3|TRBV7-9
CASSLLGIEATDTQYF
TGTGCCAGCAGCTTACTTGGGATTGAGGCCACAGATACGCAGTATTTT
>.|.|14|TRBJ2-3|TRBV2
CAINGGLGTDTQYF
TGTGCCATCAACGGGGGACTCGGCACAGATACGCAGTATTTT